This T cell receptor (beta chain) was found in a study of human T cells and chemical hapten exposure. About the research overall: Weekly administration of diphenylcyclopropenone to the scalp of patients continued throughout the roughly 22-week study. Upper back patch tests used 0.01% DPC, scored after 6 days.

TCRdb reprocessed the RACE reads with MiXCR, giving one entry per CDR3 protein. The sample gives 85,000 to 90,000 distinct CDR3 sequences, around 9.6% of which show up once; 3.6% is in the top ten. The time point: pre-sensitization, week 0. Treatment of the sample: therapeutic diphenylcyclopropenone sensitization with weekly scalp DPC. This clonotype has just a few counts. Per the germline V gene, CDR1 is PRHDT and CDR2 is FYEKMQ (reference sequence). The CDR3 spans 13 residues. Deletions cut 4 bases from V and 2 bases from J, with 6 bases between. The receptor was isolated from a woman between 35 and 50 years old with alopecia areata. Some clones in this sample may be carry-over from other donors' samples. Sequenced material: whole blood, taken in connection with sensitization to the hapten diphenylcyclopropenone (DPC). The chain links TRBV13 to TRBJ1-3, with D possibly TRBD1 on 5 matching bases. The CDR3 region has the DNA TGTGCCAGCAGCTGGGGGGCTGGAAACACCATATATTTT. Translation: CASSWGAGNTIYF.